This T cell receptor (beta chain) comes out of a study of blood T cells in healthy people across ages. As for the study in general: Template switching recovered approximately one barcoded beta molecule for every two T cells. Broader study findings: Age showed a roughly linear inverse relationship with TCR beta diversity per million T cells. Estimated diversity, derived from one million T cells, was regarded as an underestimate.

Notes on this clonotype: Its antigen is unidentified.

CDR1 and CDR2 (germline): SNHLY, FYNNEI. The CDR3 consists of 15 residues. V dropped 2 bases and J dropped 2 bases, with 12 bases sitting between them. With a J-beta primer mix and a sample-barcoded 5' primer, a second PCR ran about 6 to 11 cycles. The template-switch adaptor, which had 12 random nucleotides, put a tag on each cDNA molecule. TCRdb reprocessed the 5' RACE reads with MiXCR, giving one entry per CDR3 protein. The top ten clones hold under 30% of a sample with 780,000 or so distinct CDR3 sequences, more than 55% of them seen once. The TCR sequence derives from a man between 35 and 55 years old in good health. The rearrangement uses TRBV2 and TRBJ1-2; D is undetermined. The source material was blood. The CDR3 DNA is TGTGCCAGCAGTGAAATCATGACACCGAACTATGGCTACACCTTC. Translated, it gives CASSEIMTPNYGYTF.